The entry below gives a single T cell receptor (beta chain) sequence along with its context. Described treatment: roughly 20 received Ad26.COV2.S at low or high dose, single or two shots; 5 received placebo; per-sample allocation not given. Collection of the samples took place on day 63 after the first injection of vaccine or placebo. This sample stems from a study of Ad26.COV2.S vaccination and SARS-CoV-2 variants. This CDR3 region has 12 residues. The ends were cut back, 0 bases at V and 11 bases at J, with 10 bases in the middle. The germline V gene encodes CDR1 MNHEY and CDR2 SVGAGI. Sequencing used immunoSEQ multiplex PCR; TCRdb keeps in-frame clones, though not all of them. The data contain fewer than 300,000 clones, 80% to 90% of them singletons.

Sequenced here: peripheral blood, sampled in a trial of Ad26.COV2.S vaccine versus placebo. This clonotype was sampled from a person aged 18-65 years who received the Ad26.COV2.S COVID-19 vaccine or a placebo. The chain joins TRBV6-5 to TRBJ1-1; the D is unclear. CDR3 nucleotide sequence: TGTGCCAGCAGTTACTCCGGGTCTGGGGCTTTCTTT. It specifies CASSYSGSGAFF.